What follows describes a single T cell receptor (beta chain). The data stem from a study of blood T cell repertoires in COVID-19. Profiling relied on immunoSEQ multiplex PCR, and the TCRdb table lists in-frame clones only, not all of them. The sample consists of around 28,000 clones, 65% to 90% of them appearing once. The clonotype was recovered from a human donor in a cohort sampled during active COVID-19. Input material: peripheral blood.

The CDR3 nucleotides read TGTGCCAGCAGTGAGGGGACAGGGGCAGCCAAAAACATTCAGTACTTC. It specifies CASSEGTGAAKNIQYF. This chain joins TRBV2 and TRBJ2-4; 10 bases fit TRBD1. Germline-derived CDR1 and CDR2 are SNHLY and FYNNEI. The CDR3 has 16 amino acids. J was trimmed by 0 bases and V by 3 bases; bases with no gene match: 2.